The rows below give T cell receptor beta chains drawn from one sample of a study of T cell responses to AZD1222 COVID-19 vaccine. Some clones are missing from TCRdb's copy, which holds only in-frame ones; the method was immunoSEQ multiplex PCR. The sample holds some 85,000 clones, around 90% seen once. The sequencing used peripheral blood, collected on day 0 of AZD1222 vaccination. These receptors were taken from an adult in good health. Both conserved end residues are part of each CDR3. The D gene is left open where the match is weak. Part of the rows lack a size; the others show once, few, many or a class for expanded clones.

d_gene	abundance	j_gene	v_gene	CDR3nt	CDR3aa
TRBD2	.	TRBJ2-2	TRBV28	TGTGCCAGCAGTTTGTTTAGCGGGGCCTACACCGGGGAGCTGTTTTTT	CASSLFSGAYTGELFF
.	.	TRBJ2-5	TRBV19	TGTGCCAGTAGTATCGAGGGTCGAGGCGAGACCCAGTACTTC	CASSIEGRGETQYF
.	.	TRBJ2-3	TRBV21-1	TGTGCCAGCAGCGGACTAGCGGGACGAGGGCAGTATTTT	CASSGLAGRGQYF
.	.	TRBJ1-5	TRBV9	TGTGCCAGCAGCCCAGGAGCCGGGACCTATAGCAATCAGCCCCAGCATTTT	CASSPGAGTYSNQPQHF
.	.	TRBJ2-7	TRBV3-1/TRBV3-2	TGTGCCAGCAGCTCGGAGGGGGGGGACCACTTCTACGAGCAGTACTTC	CASSSEGGDHFYEQYF
.	.	TRBJ1-2	TRBV3-1/TRBV3-2	TGTGCCAGCACCCCCGGCGGCTCAGGGGTTGGCTACACCTTC	CASTPGGSGVGYTF
.	.	TRBJ1-4	TRBV4-2	TGTGCCAGCAGCCAGGGGGGCAGGGAAAAACTGTTTTTT	CASSQGGREKLFF
.	.	TRBJ1-5	TRBV19	TGTGCCAGTAGTCAAGCGGCGAGCAATCAGCCCCAGCATTTT	CASSQAASNQPQHF
.	.	TRBJ2-5	TRBV19	TGTGCCAGTAGTATATCAGAGACCCAGTACTTC	CASSISETQYF
.	.	TRBJ1-2	TRBV20-1	TGCAGTGCTAGTGAGTTCGGCACCGCTAACTATGGCTACACCTTC	CSASEFGTANYGYTF
.	once	TRBJ2-1	TRBV7-2	TGTGCCAGCAGCTTACTACTCCAAAGCTCCTACAATGAGCAGTTCTTC	CASSLLLQSSYNEQFF
.	.	TRBJ1-3	TRBV2	TGTGCCAGCAGTGAAAGGACCGTAAACTCTGGAAACACCATATATTTT	CASSERTVNSGNTIYF
.	once	TRBJ1-5	TRBV2	TGTGCCAGCAGCTTTCACAGGGTTGGCAATCAGCCCCAGCATTTT	CASSFHRVGNQPQHF
.	once	TRBJ1-3	TRBV7-3	TGTGCCAGCAGCTTACAGGCTGGAAACACCATATATTTT	CASSLQAGNTIYF
.	.	TRBJ1-5	TRBV27	TGTGCCAGCAGTGGGTGGGGGGGTAATCAGCCCCAGCATTTT	CASSGWGGNQPQHF
TRBD2	once	TRBJ2-1	TRBV7-2	TGTGCCAGCAGCTTAGATACTAGCGGGGGGGGCCGGGTCTTC	CASSLDTSGGGRVF
.	.	TRBJ2-7	TRBV6-5	TGTGCCAGCAGTTACCTACCGGACTTCTACGAGCAGTACTTC	CASSYLPDFYEQYF
.	.	TRBJ1-5	TRBV7-2	TGTGCCAGCAGCCCGTACACAGGTCATCAGCCCCAGCATTTT	CASSPYTGHQPQHF
.	.	TRBJ1-1	TRBV12-3/TRBV12-4	TGTGCCAGCAGTTTCGGGGTATCCAGCGAAGCTTTCTTT	CASSFGVSSEAFF
.	few	TRBJ2-2	TRBV4-2	TGTGCCAGCAGCCTGCCCCTACCGAACACCGGGGAGCTGTTTTTT	CASSLPLPNTGELFF
.	.	TRBJ1-5	TRBV16	TGTGCCAGCAGCCATAAAGCTGGGCAGCCGGGTAAAGAGCCCCAGCATTTT	CASSHKAGQPGKEPQHF
.	.	TRBJ2-1	TRBV4-2	TGTGCCAGCAGCCAAGGAGGGCGGGCCGAGCAGTTCTTC	CASSQGGRAEQFF
.	.	TRBJ2-2	TRBV2	TGTGCCAGCGGGGGCGGAAGGAACACCGGGGAGCTGTTTTTT	CASGGGRNTGELFF
.	.	TRBJ1-2	TRBV6-4	TGTGCCAGCAGTGCAGGCCAGGGTAGTTATGGCTACACCTTC	CASSAGQGSYGYTF
.	.	TRBJ2-7	TRBV19	TGTGCCAGTAGTATAGAGCAGGCAAAAGAATACGAGCAGTACTTC	CASSIEQAKEYEQYF
TRBD1	.	TRBJ1-3	TRBV18	TGTGCCAGCTCACCCGGGGACAGGGGCATCGGAAACACCATATATTTT	CASSPGDRGIGNTIYF
TRBD2	.	TRBJ2-1	TRBV7-3	TGTGCCAGCAGCTCTTCTAGCGGGAGGGCCAGGGAGCAGTTCTTC	CASSSSSGRAREQFF
.	.	TRBJ2-7	TRBV7-2	TGTGCCAGCAGCTCGGACGGCGGGCAGTACTTC	CASSSDGGQYF
TRBD1	few	TRBJ2-1	TRBV5-1	TGCGCCAGCAGCTCGGGACAGGCCGACAATGAGCAGTTCTTC	CASSSGQADNEQFF
.	.	TRBJ2-7	TRBV15	TGTGCCACCAGCAGCCGCCCTTGGGCGGACATAGCCTACGAGCAGTACTTC	CATSSRPWADIAYEQYF
.	.	TRBJ2-5	TRBV11-2	TGTGCCAGCAGCGCTGGGACGCACTTGCAAGAGACCCAGTACTTC	CASSAGTHLQETQYF
.	.	TRBJ2-7	TRBV3-1/TRBV3-2	TGTGCCAGCAGCCAAGCCCAGGGATGGACCTACGAGCAGTACTTC	CASSQAQGWTYEQYF
.	.	TRBJ2-7	TRBV30	TGTGCCTGGAGGGAGAGGGGTCCCTACGAGCAGTACTTC	CAWRERGPYEQYF
.	.	TRBJ1-4	TRBV2	TGTGCCAGCAAGGGGGGGAGAGCTAATGAAAAACTGTTTTTT	CASKGGRANEKLFF
.	once	TRBJ1-4	TRBV7-2	TGTGCCAGCAGCTTACACCAGACGAGTAATGAAAAACTGTTTTTT	CASSLHQTSNEKLFF
.	.	TRBJ2-1	TRBV5-1	TGCGCCAGCACGGGCGGATCCTTGGGAAATGAGCAGTTCTTC	CASTGGSLGNEQFF
TRBD1	.	TRBJ1-4	TRBV7-2	TGTGCCAGCAGCTTAGCGGGGACAGGGCAAAAACTGTTTTTT	CASSLAGTGQKLFF
TRBD1	.	TRBJ1-5	TRBV30	TGTGCCTGGGGCTCACAGGGGAATCAGCCCCAGCATTTT	CAWGSQGNQPQHF
.	.	TRBJ2-1	TRBV9	TGTGCCAGCAGCGTAGAAGCGGCTGAGCAGTTCTTC	CASSVEAAEQFF
.	.	TRBJ2-5	TRBV15	TGTGCCACCAGCAGATCATGGGAGACCCAGTACTTC	CATSRSWETQYF